This T cell receptor beta chain was sequenced during a study of post-analysis software for immune sequencing data (dated by TCRdb to between 2014 and 2016). General notes on the study: Disease courses on record covered relapsing-remitting, secondary progressive and progressive-relapsing multiple sclerosis, though some patients had no subtype annotation. The patient repertoires were set against eleven to twelve previously published healthy control repertoires from donors whose ages ranged from about 6 to 25 years. A subset of samples was prepared in parallel using single-end sample barcoding, then pooled and co-amplified after Illumina adapter ligation.

Preparation of the library involved PCR. Instrument on record: Illumina HiSeq 2500. To reduce PCR and sequencing biases, unique molecular identifiers were incorporated into the TCR beta cDNA libraries. Every 1 to 10 million input T cells yielded approximately 500,000 cDNA molecules, meaning each molecule approximated one T cell. The patient libraries were prepared and sequenced with the same protocol used for the earlier healthy control dataset. Samples belonging to the same batch were prepared together, multiplexed and sequenced on a shared HiSeq lane. The authors' analysis ran thus. Raw barcoded reads were processed with MIGEC, and single-read molecular identifier groups were discarded before consensus assembly and CDR3 extraction. VDJtools was used for post-analysis of the clonotype tables, with diversity normalized by down-sampling every dataset to the smallest sample size. To correct batch-related cross-sample contamination, repertoire overlap clustering matched CDR3 amino acid sequences but not nucleotide sequences. TCRdb reprocessed the public reads (quality trimming at Q25 with fastp, clone calling with MiXCR) and kept in-frame beta chains. All rows with the same CDR3 protein become a single entry with the most common DNA and genes. The V and J calls come from TCRdb's annotation, not from the publication. Across this sample there are hundreds of thousands of distinct CDR3 sequences, with 25% to 30% seen only once. Around 0.6% of the sample comes from the top ten.

What the study reported, not specific to this receptor: Significantly lower normalized Chao1 diversity was found in multiple sclerosis patients than in controls, suggesting substantial peripheral T-cell clonal expansion. Patients showed significantly higher frequencies than controls for several TRBV segments, among them TRBV5-6, TRBV5-1 and TRBV20-1. The multiple sclerosis patient group was slightly younger than the control group. When samples were clustered directly using the F measure, samples prepared in the same batch co-clustered strongly, which prompted a batch-effect correction.

Inclusive of the bounding cysteine and phenylalanine, the CDR3 is 16 residues long. The entry retains the CDR3 DNA only, 48 bases that are in frame from base 1. V lost 0 bases and J lost 3 bases, and the count of bases not matched to a germline gene is 7. CDR1 and CDR2 are drawn from the germline V gene (reference sequence): SGHKS, YYEKEE. To demonstrate the VDJtools post-analysis software, TCR beta repertoires were profiled from the peripheral blood of more than ten young patients with multiple sclerosis. The multiple sclerosis patients were children and adolescents between about 6 and 16 years of age. This clonotype has a handful of counts. Its target antigen remains unknown. One base away there is no much larger clone; base qualities are not given.

The sequence derives from a girl aged 5-17 years with multiple sclerosis. The V gene is TRBV5-5 and the J gene is TRBJ2-7, with 9 bases aligning to TRBD2. Specimen: blood. Here the CDR3 is given as CASSLVPTSGYYEQYF. The bases are TGTGCCAGCAGCTTGGTCCCGACTAGCGGCTACTACGAGCAGTACTTC.